This TCR beta chain was documented in a study of blood T cell repertoires in COVID-19. Across the study: The United States, Italy and Spain were the sources of the acute and convalescent COVID-19 samples. PBMCs, B-cell-depleted T cells, or T cells were the source of the cDNA or gDNA that made up the material.

Assay: immunoSEQ multiplex PCR; the TCRdb copy retains only in-frame clones and omits some. In the table there are about 320,000 clones, 85% of which are singletons. Individuals in the exposed group had encountered a COVID-19 case within 2 weeks preceding study entry. This clone appeared a single time. V was clipped by 0 bases and J by 8 bases, with 7 bases between them. This CDR3 is built from 12 residues. Germline V gene data show CDR1 as SGHAT and CDR2 as FQNNGV. The chain links TRBV11-2 to TRBJ1-2; D gene ambiguous. The receptor was isolated from a young woman who had been exposed to COVID-19. Material: PBMCs or T cells enriched from blood (not recorded which). The CDR3 bases are TGTGCCAGCAGCTTAGAGCGGAGGGGCTACACCTTC. Amino acid sequence: CASSLERRGYTF.